This is a list of T cell receptor beta chains from one sample in a study of T cell responses to AZD1222 COVID-19 vaccine. The method was immunoSEQ multiplex PCR; TCRdb's version includes in-frame clones alone and lacks a portion of them. The sample records around 80,000 clones, roughly 84% being singletons. Source: peripheral blood, taken on day 0 of AZD1222 vaccination. The receptors come from an adult in good health. CDR3s include the opening cysteine and the closing phenylalanine or tryptophan. The D gene is left open where the match is weak. Some rows mark clone size as missing; the rest say once, few, many or name a class of expanded clone.

v_gene	abundance	d_gene	j_gene	CDR3aa	CDR3nt
TRBV7-2	-	TRBD1	TRBJ2-1	CASSLVSQGAREQFF	TGTGCCAGCAGCTTAGTGTCACAGGGGGCGAGGGAGCAGTTCTTC
TRBV20-1	-	-	TRBJ2-1	CSARVRNEQFF	TGCAGTGCTAGAGTGCGCAATGAGCAGTTCTTC
TRBV28	-	TRBD1	TRBJ1-1	CASSSPGNRGNTEAFF	TGTGCCAGCAGTTCTCCCGGTAACAGGGGGAACACTGAAGCTTTCTTT
TRBV15	once	TRBD1	TRBJ1-5	CATSRDSGTGLNQPQHF	TGTGCCACCAGCAGAGACTCCGGGACAGGACTTAATCAGCCCCAGCATTTT
TRBV18	-	-	TRBJ2-5	CASSTGSQETQYF	TGTGCCAGCTCAACTGGGTCGCAAGAGACCCAGTACTTC
TRBV11-3	once	-	TRBJ2-7	CASSLRGGGSEQYF	TGTGCCAGCAGCTTAAGAGGTGGAGGCTCCGAGCAGTACTTC
TRBV21-1	-	-	TRBJ2-1	CAGSKEVSGKIYNEQFF	TGTGCCGGCAGCAAAGAAGTTAGCGGGAAGATTTACAATGAGCAGTTCTTC
TRBV2	-	-	TRBJ1-5	CASTGDRNQPQHF	TGTGCCAGCACCGGAGATCGCAATCAGCCCCAGCATTTT
TRBV2	-	-	TRBJ1-2	CASNGRDYGYTF	TGTGCCAGCAACGGACGGGACTATGGCTACACCTTC
TRBV6-1	once	-	TRBJ1-5	CASSETSNQPQHF	TGTGCCAGCAGTGAAACTAGCAATCAGCCCCAGCATTTT
TRBV5-1	-	-	TRBJ2-1	CASSFDNEQFF	TGCGCCAGCAGCTTCGACAATGAGCAGTTCTTC
TRBV5-5	-	TRBD2	TRBJ2-7	CASSAGLAGSYEQYF	TGTGCCAGCAGCGCCGGACTAGCGGGATCCTACGAGCAGTACTTC
TRBV19	-	-	TRBJ1-1	CASSIRGNGGAEAFF	TGTGCCAGTAGTATTCGGGGCAATGGAGGGGCTGAAGCTTTCTTT